This T cell receptor beta chain was retrieved from a study of cytomegalovirus exposure and HLA in healthy donors. Study details: Earlier, 150 million to 200 million T cells were analyzed, and 90 million to 140 million unique TCR beta sequences were found among them.

After removal of 2 bases from V and 4 bases from J, the junction contained 14 bases not matched to a gene. The germline V gene has CDR1 LGHNA and CDR2 YNFKEQ. The CDR3 is 19 amino acids. 60 Vbeta and 13 Jbeta primers were used in PCR. The repertoire was sequenced with immunoSEQ multiplex PCR; TCRdb's copy has only in-frame clones and lacks some. The sample shows 100,000 to 150,000 clones, approximately 80% of them seen only once. This clonotype was obtained from a girl aged 2 to 9 in good health and CMV-seronegative. Sequencing input: PBMCs. V gene TRBV4-2 combines with J gene TRBJ2-3; 11 bases fit TRBD2. The DNA for the CDR3 is TGTGCCAGCAGCCAAAAAATACTAGCGGGAGACGTGCGGGCAGATACGCAGTATTTT. Protein product: CASSQKILAGDVRADTQYF.